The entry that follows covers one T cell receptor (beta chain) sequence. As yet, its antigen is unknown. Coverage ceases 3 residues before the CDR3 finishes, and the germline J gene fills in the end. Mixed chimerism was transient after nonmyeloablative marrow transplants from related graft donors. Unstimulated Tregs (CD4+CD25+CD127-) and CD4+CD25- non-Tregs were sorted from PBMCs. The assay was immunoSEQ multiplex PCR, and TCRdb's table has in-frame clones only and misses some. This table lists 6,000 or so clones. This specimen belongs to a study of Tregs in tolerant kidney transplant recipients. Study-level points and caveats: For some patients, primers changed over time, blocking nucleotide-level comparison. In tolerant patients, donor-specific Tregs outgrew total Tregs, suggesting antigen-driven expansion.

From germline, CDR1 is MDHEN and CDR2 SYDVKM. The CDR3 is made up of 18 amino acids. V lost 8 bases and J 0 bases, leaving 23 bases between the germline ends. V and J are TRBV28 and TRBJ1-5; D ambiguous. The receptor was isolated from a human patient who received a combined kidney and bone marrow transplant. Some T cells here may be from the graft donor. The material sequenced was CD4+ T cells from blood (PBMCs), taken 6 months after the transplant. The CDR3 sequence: CASRNTALGAYSNQPQHF. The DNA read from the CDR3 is TGTGCCAGCCGAAATACAGCCCTTGGTGCTTATAGCAATCAGCCC. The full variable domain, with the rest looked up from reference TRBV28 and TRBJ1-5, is DVKVTQSSRYLVKRTGEKVFLECVQDMDHENMFWYRQDPGLGLRLIYFSYDVKMKEKGDIPEGYSVSREKKERFSLILESASTNQTSMYLCASRNTALGAYSNQPQHFGDGTRLSIL.